These 6 T cell receptor beta chains originate from one sample sequenced in a study of T cells in Graves' hyperthyroidism and ophthalmopathy. It was RNA transcripts that yielded the amplified TCR beta CDR3 regions. First-round RT-PCR of the TCR CDR3 relied on the HTBI primer set. TCRdb used MiXCR to reprocess the multiplex PCR reads, holding one entry per CDR3 protein. This sample yields under 400,000 distinct CDR3 sequences, of which around a quarter are seen a single time; less than 85% belongs to the top ten. Sequenced: blood. These receptors all stem from a man in his fifties or sixties with Graves' hyperthyroidism.

V usage is TRBV2 and J usage is TRBJ1-1; the D gene is possibly TRBD1 (6 bases). The V end was cut by 7 bases, the J end by 4 bases, with 10 bases between. This CDR3 has 12 amino acids. Germline V gene sequence: CDR1 SNHLY, CDR2 FYNNEI. Here the CDR3 reads CASKQGTTEAFF. The CDR3 DNA reads as TGTGCCAGCAAACAGGGAACCACTGAAGCTTTCTTT.

CDR3 nucleotide sequence: TGTGCCAGCAGCCTTCGACAGCGTGAAAAACTGTTTTTT. Its translation: CASSLRQREKLFF. This chain uses TRBV3-1 with TRBJ1-4; D possibly corresponds to TRBD1 (5 bases). Germline CDR1 LGHDT, CDR2 YNNKEL (reference sequence). The ends were cut back, 4 bases at V and 7 bases at J, with 10 bases in the middle. The CDR3 has 13 residues.

In this sample, this clonotype turned up a few times. The V call is TRBV20-1, the J call TRBJ2-1, with unresolved D. The germline gives CDR1 DFQATT, CDR2 SNEGSKA (reference sequence). Trimming pared 6 bases from V and 5 bases from J, leaving 8 bases between. This CDR3 contains 11 residues. The CDR3 nucleotides are TGCAGTGCGGATCTAAACAATGAGCAGTTCTTC. Its translation is CSADLNNEQFF.

This sequence joins TRBV7-9 and TRBJ2-1, with a tentative D call TRBD1 (8 bases). V was shortened by 5 bases and J by 4 bases, with 18 bases between the two germline ends. This CDR3 spans 16 amino acids. Germline V gives CDR1 SEHNR, CDR2 FQNEAQ (reference sequence). DNA for the CDR3: TGTGCCAGCAGCACCCCGACAGGGGAGGGTTACAATGAGCAGTTCTTC. Translated: CASSTPTGEGYNEQFF.

The gene calls are TRBV6-1 and TRBJ2-2; TRBD2 agrees at 7 bases. Germline V CDR1 and CDR2: MNHNS, SASEGT. V lost 8 bases and J lost 1; bases outside the gene matches: 16. The CDR3 loop spans 18 amino acids. The CDR3 DNA is TGTGCCAGCTCCATGGCGGGAGAGATATGGAGGAACACCGGGGAGCTGTTTTTT. It encodes CASSMAGEIWRNTGELFF.

This clonotype was counted a single time. This sequence joins TRBV5-4 and TRBJ1-4, with D tentatively TRBD1 (5 bases). This CDR3 is built from 14 residues. Germline V gene data show CDR1 as SGHNT and CDR2 as YYREEE (reference sequence). The V and J ends lost 3 bases and 4 bases respectively, with 10 bases between them. The CDR3 region has the DNA TGTGCCAGCAGCTCCGGGACGGGTAATGAAAAACTGTTTTTT. This gives the protein CASSSGTGNEKLFF.